This T cell receptor delta chain is from a study of gamma-delta chains in newborns, infants, children. Looking at the study overall: Microbial exposure reportedly drives polyclonal innate γδ T cell expansion after birth.

With CATT, TCRdb re-called clones from the reads. The table includes roughly 5,000 delta-chain clones, under 4% detected once. Per germline, CDR1 GEAIGNYY and CDR2 EKD. CDR3 size: 19 residues. Of note for this clone: The amino acid sequence in TCRdb belongs to a much larger clone and departs from this DNA's translation at residue 13, likely a sequencing read error; the sequence shown is translated from the DNA.

Sequenced: blood. This clonotype was sampled from a child who was a newborn, infant or young child, either healthy, febrile or measles-vaccinated (not recorded which). This chain uses TRDV2 with TRDJ3; TRDD3 aligns across 9 bases. CDR3 in amino acids: CACDERPTGIRWGTRQMFF. Here the CDR3 DNA reads TGTGCCTGTGACGAGAGACCTACGGGGATACGCTGGGGCACCCGACAGATGTTTTTC.